This T cell receptor beta chain stems from a study of OX40 agonist ivuxolimab in advanced cancers. Germline V lookup: CDR1 MDHEN, CDR2 SYDVKM. This CDR3 region has 13 residues. V was cut by 3 bases and J by 0 bases, with 6 bases left in between. TCRdb's table, derived via immunoSEQ multiplex PCR, lists solely in-frame clones and lacks some. The top ten hold 16% of the sample, which has about 60,000 clones, around 90% seen once. The receptor was derived from an adult with an advanced solid tumor such as melanoma, head and neck, liver or kidney cancer. Here the sequenced sample was CD4+ or CD8+ T cells sorted from blood, taken in a trial of the OX40 agonist ivuxolimab. The rearrangement links TRBV28 to TRBJ2-7; D remains unclear. CDR3 coding DNA: TGTGCCAGCAGTTTGGAAAGCTCCTACGAGCAGTACTTC. Translating it yields CASSLESSYEQYF.